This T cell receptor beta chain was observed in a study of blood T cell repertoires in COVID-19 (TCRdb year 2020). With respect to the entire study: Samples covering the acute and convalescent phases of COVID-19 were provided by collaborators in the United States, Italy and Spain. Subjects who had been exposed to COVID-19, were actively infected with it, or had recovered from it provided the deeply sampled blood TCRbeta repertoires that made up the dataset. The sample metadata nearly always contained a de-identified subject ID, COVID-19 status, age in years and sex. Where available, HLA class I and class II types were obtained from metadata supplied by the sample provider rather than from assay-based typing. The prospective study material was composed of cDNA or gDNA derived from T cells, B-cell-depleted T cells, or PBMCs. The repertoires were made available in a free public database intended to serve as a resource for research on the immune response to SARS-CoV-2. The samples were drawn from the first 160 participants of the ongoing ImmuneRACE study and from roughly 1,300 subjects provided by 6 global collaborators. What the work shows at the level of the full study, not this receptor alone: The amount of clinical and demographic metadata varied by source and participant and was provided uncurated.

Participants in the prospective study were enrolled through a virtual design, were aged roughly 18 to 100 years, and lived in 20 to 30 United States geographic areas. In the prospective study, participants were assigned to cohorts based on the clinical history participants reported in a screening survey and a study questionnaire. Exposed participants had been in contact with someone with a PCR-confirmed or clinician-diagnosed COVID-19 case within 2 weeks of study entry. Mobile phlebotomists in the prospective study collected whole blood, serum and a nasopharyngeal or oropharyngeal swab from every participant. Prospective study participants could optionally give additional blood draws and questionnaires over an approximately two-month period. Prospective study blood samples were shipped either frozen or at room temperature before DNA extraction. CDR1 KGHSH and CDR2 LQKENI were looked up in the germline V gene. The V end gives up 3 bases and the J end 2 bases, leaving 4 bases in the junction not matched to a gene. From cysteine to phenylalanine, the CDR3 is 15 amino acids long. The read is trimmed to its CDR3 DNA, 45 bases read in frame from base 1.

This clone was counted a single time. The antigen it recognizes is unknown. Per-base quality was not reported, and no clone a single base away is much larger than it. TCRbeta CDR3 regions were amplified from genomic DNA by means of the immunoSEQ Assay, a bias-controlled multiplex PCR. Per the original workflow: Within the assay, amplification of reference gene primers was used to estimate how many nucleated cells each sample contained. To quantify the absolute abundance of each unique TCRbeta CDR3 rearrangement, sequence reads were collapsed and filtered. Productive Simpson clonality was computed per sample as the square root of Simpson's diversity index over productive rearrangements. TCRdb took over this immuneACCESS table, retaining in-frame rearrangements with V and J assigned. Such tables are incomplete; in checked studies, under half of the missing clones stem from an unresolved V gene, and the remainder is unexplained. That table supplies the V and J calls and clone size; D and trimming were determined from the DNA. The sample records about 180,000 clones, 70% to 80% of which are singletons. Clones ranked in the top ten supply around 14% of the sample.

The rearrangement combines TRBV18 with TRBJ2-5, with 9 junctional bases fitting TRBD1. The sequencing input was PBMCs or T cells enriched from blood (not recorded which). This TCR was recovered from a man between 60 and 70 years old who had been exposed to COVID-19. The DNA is TGTGCCAGCTCACCCGGGACAGGGAATCAAGAGACCCAGTACTTC. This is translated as CASSPGTGNQETQYF.